These 8 T cell receptor beta chains were all obtained from the same sample, sequenced in a study of CD8 T cells in Susac syndrome. Roughly 0.45 to 1 ug RNA was reverse transcribed with random hexamers. TCRdb independently ran MiXCR on the immunoSEQ multiplex PCR reads; one entry per CDR3 protein. The sample includes 250,000 to 300,000 distinct CDR3 sequences, 85% of them seen just once. Sequences were obtained from CD8+ T cells from PBMCs. These receptors originate from a human donor with multiple sclerosis.

The gene calls are TRBV19 and TRBJ2-3; 8 positions agree with TRBD1. V dropped 5 bases and J dropped 6; count of bases not matched to a gene: 7. CDR3 length equals 14 residues. Germline lookup yields CDR1 LNHDA and CDR2 SQIVND (reference sequence). CDR3 in DNA: TGTGCCAGTAGTGATCCGGGACAGGCGGATACGCAGTATTTT. This gives the protein CASSDPGQADTQYF.

The chain recombines TRBV7-6 with TRBJ2-1; the D call may be TRBD1 or TRBD2 (6 bases each). The V gene's germline CDR1 is SGHVS and CDR2 FNYEAQ. V was shortened by 2 bases and J by 3 bases, with 11 bases between the two germline ends. The CDR3 contains 15 residues. For the CDR3, the DNA is TGTGCCAGCAGCTTATGGGGGCGGGGCTACAATGAGCAGTTCTTC. Translation: CASSLWGRGYNEQFF.

The J gene is TRBJ2-5, the V gene TRBV27; no definite D call. Germline V gene data show CDR1 as MNHEY and CDR2 as SMNVEV (reference sequence). The germline V and J ends were trimmed by 4 bases and 6 bases, with 15 bases remaining between them. This CDR3 has 14 residues. CDR3 residues: CASSSIGLEQTQYF. CDR3 in DNA: TGTGCCAGCAGTTCCATCGGGCTGGAGCAGACCCAGTACTTC.

Here the CDR3 DNA reads TGTGCCAGCAGTGATAGGGACAGCCCTTATAGCAATCAGCCCCAGCATTTT. This translates into CASSDRDSPYSNQPQHF. The genes are TRBV25-1 and TRBJ1-5, with 7 positions matching TRBD1. CDR1 MGHDK and CDR2 SYGVNS come from the germline V gene. CDR3 length: 17 amino acids. V shed 3 bases and J 0 bases; nucleotides not matched to a gene: 8.

The rearrangement links TRBV30 to TRBJ1-4; D remains ambiguous. The germline V gene encodes CDR1 GTSNPN and CDR2 SVGIG (reference sequence). Between the trimmed V and J ends, which lost 0 bases and 7 bases, there was a span of 9 bases. The CDR3 is made up of 13 amino acids. CDR3 DNA: TGTGCCTGGAGTGTAGTTCTTTTTGAAAAACTGTTTTTT. Translation gives CAWSVVLFEKLFF.

The CDR3 is CSARLAGDANTGELFF. In DNA form, the CDR3 reads TGCAGTGCTAGACTAGCGGGAGACGCGAACACCGGGGAGCTGTTTTTT. The V call is TRBV20-1, the J call TRBJ2-2, with 10 nucleotides matching TRBD2. With 2 bases clipped from V and 0 bases from J, the junction kept 3 bases outside the gene matches. Germline-derived CDR1 and CDR2 are DFQATT and SNEGSKA (reference sequence). There are 16 residues in the CDR3.

V and J are TRBV6-5 and TRBJ1-1, with D maybe TRBD1 (5 bases). Trimming removed 5 bases from V and 4 bases from J, with 11 bases in between. Germline-derived CDR1 and CDR2 are MNHEY and SVGAGI. The CDR3 has 13 residues. Here the CDR3 reads CASSQDSRTEAFF. In nucleotides, the CDR3 is TGTGCCAGCAGTCAAGACAGCCGCACTGAAGCTTTCTTT.

This chain uses TRBV5-1 with TRBJ1-2, with TRBD1 as a possible D gene (6 bases). Germline V gene sequence: CDR1 SGHRS, CDR2 YFSETQ. V gave up 1 base and J gave up 5 bases, with 18 bases separating them. The CDR3 sequence is 16 residues long. This chain's CDR3 is CASSLTSTVQGYGYTF. In nucleotides, the CDR3 is TGCGCCAGCAGCTTGACGTCAACTGTACAGGGTTATGGCTACACCTTC.